This T cell receptor (beta chain) is drawn from a study of cytomegalovirus exposure and HLA in healthy donors. This clone was counted a single time. Its matching antigen is unknown. 13 Jbeta primers and 60 Vbeta primers were used for the PCR. Sequencing was performed with immunoSEQ multiplex PCR; in TCRdb, only in-frame clones are kept and a portion is missing. The sample has around 150,000 clones; 60% to 70% are singletons. Germline CDR1 SGHDT, CDR2 YYEEEE. The CDR3 is 16 amino acids. V was pared by 1 base and J by 0 bases, with 11 bases between. Overall study results and limits: According to a later analysis, most TCR beta chains associated with CMV appeared HLA-restricted.

Sequencing was done on a sample of PBMCs. The receptor was derived from a woman aged 60-75 years in good health and CMV-seropositive. The rearrangement links TRBV5-6 to TRBJ2-4; D remains ambiguous. Written as DNA, the CDR3 is TGTGCCAGCAGCTTGCGAAGACTCCTAGCCAAAAACATTCAGTACTTC. Its protein is CASSLRRLLAKNIQYF.